The present TCR beta chain was sequenced within a study of blood T cells in healthy people across ages. General observations from the study: Diversity was estimated from one million T cells, and these estimates were considered underestimates. When set beside aged donors, long-lived donors presented more naive CD4+ cells and higher diversity.

A J-beta primer mix and a sample-barcoded 5' primer were used in a second PCR of about 7 to 12 cycles. Each TCR beta cDNA got a 12-nucleotide random molecular identifier. From the 5' RACE reads, TCRdb called clonotypes with MiXCR, one entry per CDR3 protein. Of 800,000 to 950,000 distinct CDR3 sequences listed, about 36% are singletons. Peripheral blood, roughly 11 milliliters per donor, was collected. This clonotype was seen only a few times. The target antigen is unknown. The CDR3 is 14 amino acids. The V end lost 0 bases, the J end lost 5 bases, and 11 bases lay between the germline ends. Germline values: CDR1 DFQATT, CDR2 SNEGSKA (reference sequence).

The J gene is TRBJ2-1, the V gene TRBV20-1; D not resolved. Specimen: blood. The sequence derives from a man aged 18-30 years in good health. The CDR3 DNA reads as TGCAGTGCTAGAGATTACGAAAGGAACAATGAGCAGTTCTTC. Its protein product is CSARDYERNNEQFF.